The clone carrying this TCR beta chain was seen repeatedly, ten times or more. Its cognate antigen is unknown. TCR beta VDJ and CDR3 profiles were obtained from a genomic DNA template. TCRdb recomputed calls from the reads with MiXCR, one row per CDR3 protein. There are around 150,000 distinct CDR3 sequences in the sample; more than 35% occur only once, and around 8.4% lies in the top ten. The CDR3 consists of 14 residues. The V gene's germline CDR1 is SEHNR and CDR2 FQNEAQ (reference sequence). Trimming pared 5 bases from V and 0 bases from J, leaving 10 bases between. The data derive from a study of CD8+CD57+ T cells in acquired aplastic anemia. Whole-study context: The sorted CD4+ and CD8+ cells yielded an average approximately 3.2 ug of DNA. As sequenced from healthy donors, CD4+ cells averaged about 11 million reads. Study results and caveats: Common to patients and controls were 25 to 30 CD8+ CDR3 sequences.

This clonotype was sampled from a human donor in good health, serving as a control. Sample: sorted CD4+, CD8+, or CD8+CD57+ T cells (not recorded which) from PBMCs. J is TRBJ1-1 and V is TRBV7-9, with D possibly TRBD1 on 6 matching bases. The CDR3, as DNA: TGTGCCAGCAGCCACCGGACAGTGAACACTGAAGCTTTCTTT. Translating it yields CASSHRTVNTEAFF.